This TCR beta chain was recovered during a study of blood T cell repertoires in COVID-19. Background on the study: Sites across the United States, Italy and Spain contributed samples from acute and convalescent COVID-19. Sources were T cells, B-cell-depleted T cells, or PBMCs; the material itself was cDNA or gDNA.

Assay: immunoSEQ multiplex PCR; the TCRdb copy retains only in-frame clones and omits some. The sample holds fewer than 400,000 clones, more than 85% seen once. Study members were between about 18 and 100 years old and lived in some 26 US regions. What the recovered Cohort 3 donors had was two negative PCRs, clearance, or symptom resolution. CDR1 is SGHTA, CDR2 FQGNSA, per germline. The CDR3 loop spans 13 amino acids. The V and J ends lost 8 bases and 3 bases, in that order; junction bases with no gene match: 4. What was sequenced was PBMCs or T cells enriched from blood (not recorded which). The chain links TRBV7-2 to TRBJ1-5; 7 nucleotides align to TRBD1. This clonotype originated in a woman in her thirties who had recovered from COVID-19. CDR3 sequence (DNA): TGTGCCAGCGGGCAGGGGGTCAATCAGCCCCAGCATTTT. This codes for CASGQGVNQPQHF.